The next 19 T cell receptor beta chains were all read from a single sample in a study of T-cell memory formation after mild COVID-19. TCRdb re-analysed the 5' RACE reads in MiXCR, keeping a single row per CDR3 protein. The sample has around 500,000 distinct CDR3 sequences, around a sixth seen once. The sample consisted of PBMCs or a T cell subset sorted from them (not recorded which). The receptor source for this set is an adult woman who had mild COVID-19 (a few samples of this study predate the infection). Cell type and time point are not known.

In this sample, this clonotype turned up a few times. This sequence joins TRBV5-1 and TRBJ1-4, with 9 bases aligning to TRBD1. J lost 2 bases, V lost 4 bases, and 3 bases had no gene match. The CDR3 runs 15 residues. The germline CDR1 and CDR2 sequences are SGHRS and YFSETQ. CDR3 loop: CASSAGTGTNEKLFF. CDR3 DNA sequence: TGCGCCAGCAGCGCAGGGACAGGGACTAATGAAAAACTGTTTTTT.

The chain carries TRBV7-2 and TRBJ2-3; D remains unclear. The CDR3 contains 14 residues. V lost 2 bases and J 2 bases, leaving 8 bases between the germline ends. The germline CDR1 and CDR2 sequences are SGHTA and FQGNSA. Here the CDR3 reads CASSLNQPTDTQYF. The CDR3 nucleotides are TGTGCCAGCAGCTTAAACCAACCCACAGATACGCAGTATTTT.

The chain uses TRBV5-1 and TRBJ1-3; TRBD1 agrees at 7 bases. The trim removed 1 base at V and 2 bases at J, leaving 0 bases unmatched. CDR1 is SGHRS and CDR2 is YFSETQ in the germline V gene. The CDR3 loop spans 14 amino acids. Written as DNA, the CDR3 is TGCGCCAGCAGCTTGACAGGGGCTGGAAACACCATATATTTT. It yields the protein CASSLTGAGNTIYF.

J is TRBJ1-2 and V is TRBV30; 8 nucleotides align to TRBD1. V lost 3 bases to trimming and J lost 4 bases; unmatched junction nucleotides: 10. The CDR3 runs 15 residues. CDR1 and CDR2 (germline): GTSNPN, SVGIG (reference sequence). The CDR3 DNA follows: TGTGCCTGGAGCCCACCCGGACAGGGCCTCTATGGCTACACCTTC. Amino acids: CAWSPPGQGLYGYTF.

The V call is TRBV12-3 or TRBV12-4, the J call TRBJ2-1; D ambiguous. Trimming cost V 2 bases and J 1 base, with 9 bases left between them. CDR3 length equals 15 residues. CDR3 protein: CASSLTAVSYNEQFF. The CDR3 nucleotides are TGTGCCAGCAGTTTAACAGCTGTATCCTACAATGAGCAGTTCTTC.

This clonotype was detected only a few times. The gene calls are TRBV5-4 and TRBJ1-1, with D perhaps matching TRBD1 (5 bases). This CDR3 has 12 residues. Trimming stripped 4 bases from V and 7 bases from J, with 11 bases between. Germline assignment: CDR1 SGHNT and CDR2 YYREEE (reference sequence). DNA for the CDR3: TGTGCCAGCAGCCCTAGCAGGGATGAAGCTTTCTTT. Its protein product is CASSPSRDEAFF.

The chain couples TRBV5-6 to TRBJ2-4; D gene ambiguous. Trimming pared 1 base from V and 0 bases from J, leaving 14 bases between. In germline, CDR1 is SGHDT, CDR2 YYEEEE. The CDR3 covers 17 residues. CDR3 residues: CASSLPVGFIAKNIQYF. The CDR3 DNA is TGTGCCAGCAGCTTGCCTGTTGGGTTTATAGCCAAAAACATTCAGTACTTC.

This clonotype was found a few times. V gene TRBV20-1 combines with J gene TRBJ2-5, with 7 bases matching TRBD1. CDR1 and CDR2 from the germline V gene are DFQATT and SNEGSKA (reference sequence). The junction had 5 bases not matched to a gene; V was cut back by 0 bases and J by 1 base. This CDR3 comprises 15 residues. For the CDR3, the DNA is TGCAGTGCTAGAGATTGGGGGACAGTCCAAGAGACCCAGTACTTC. This sequence encodes CSARDWGTVQETQYF.

The rearrangement joins TRBV10-1 to TRBJ2-3; D possibly uses TRBD1 or TRBD2 (6 bases each). Germline loops: CDR1 WNHNN, CDR2 SYGVQD (reference sequence). The CDR3 is 15 amino acids. Trimming stripped 4 bases from V and 4 bases from J, with 15 bases between. The DNA of the CDR3 is TGCGCCAGCAGTGCGGGGGCCTCAGTCGCAGATACGCAGTATTTT. It yields the protein CASSAGASVADTQYF.

There are a few counts of this clonotype. The J gene is TRBJ1-6, the V gene TRBV7-9; 9 positions match TRBD1. Germline CDR1 and CDR2: SEHNR and FQNEAQ (reference sequence). This CDR3 is 15 amino acids long. V lost 1 base to trimming and J lost 9 bases; unmatched junction nucleotides: 4. This CDR3 is CASSLGQGGVSPLHF. CDR3 nucleotide sequence: TGTGCCAGCAGCTTAGGACAGGGGGGGGTTTCACCCCTCCACTTT.

This chain links TRBV7-2 with TRBJ2-3; 8 nucleotides align to TRBD2. Trimming at V came to 4 bases and at J to 2 bases, leaving 11 bases not matched to a gene. Germline V gives CDR1 SGHTA, CDR2 FQGNSA. There are 17 residues in the CDR3. CDR3 in DNA: TGTGCCAGCAGCTCAGCCGGGGGGGCCAGATTCACAGATACGCAGTATTTT. Translation gives CASSSAGGARFTDTQYF.

The chain combines TRBV15 with TRBJ2-2; no clear D. This CDR3 is 14 amino acids long. V was trimmed by 3 bases and J by 1 base, leaving 6 bases between them. Germline CDR1 and CDR2: LNHNV and YYDKDF (reference sequence). CDR3 sequence: CATSRRKNTGELFF. The CDR3 coding sequence is TGTGCCACCAGCAGGCGGAAGAACACCGGGGAGCTGTTTTTT.

This clonotype was counted only a few times. V usage is TRBV7-3 and J usage is TRBJ1-1; no clear D gene. Trimming left V 2 bases short and J 1 base short, with 8 bases between. Germline V gene data show CDR1 as SGHTA and CDR2 as FQGTGA. The CDR3 is 14 residues long. The CDR3 DNA is TGTGCCAGCAGCTTACCCTCAACGAACACTGAAGCTTTCTTT. Translation gives CASSLPSTNTEAFF.

The chain joins TRBV9 to TRBJ2-7; D ambiguous. The CDR3 runs 12 residues. V lost 6 bases to trimming and J lost 0 bases, with 7 bases between them. In germline, CDR1 is SGDLS, CDR2 YYNGEE. This chain's CDR3 is CASILYSYEQYF. For the CDR3, the DNA is TGTGCCAGCATCCTGTACTCCTACGAGCAGTACTTC.

The rearrangement uses TRBV12-3 or TRBV12-4 and TRBJ2-7; 9 bases match TRBD1. V trimming: 2 bases; J trimming: 2 bases; junction bases outside the gene matches: 7. This CDR3 has 16 amino acids. The CDR3 here is CASSLLGQGPTYEQYF. CDR3 DNA sequence: TGTGCCAGCAGTTTACTGGGACAGGGACCAACCTACGAGCAGTACTTC.

The gene calls are TRBV5-1 and TRBJ2-1, with 16 positions matching TRBD2. The CDR3 is 15 residues long. The J segment lost 15 bases and the V segment lost 3 bases, leaving 9 bases of the junction unmatched. Per the germline V gene, CDR1 is SGHRS and CDR2 is YFSETQ. The CDR3 spells CASSYAGLAGGSPFF. The CDR3 bases are TGCGCCAGCAGCTACGCGGGACTAGCGGGAGGGAGTCCGTTCTTC.

The J gene is TRBJ2-7, the V gene TRBV20-1; D might be TRBD1 or TRBD2, each matching 5 bases. Between the trimmed V and J ends, which lost 6 bases and 0 bases, there was a span of 12 bases. The V gene's germline CDR1 is DFQATT and CDR2 SNEGSKA (reference sequence). This CDR3 is built from 13 residues. The CDR3 DNA reads TGCAGTGCCCGGGGACCGGTCTCCTACGAGCAGTACTTC. It is translated as CSARGPVSYEQYF.

This clonotype has only a few counts. The chain links TRBV7-6 to TRBJ2-3; D is perhaps TRBD1 or TRBD2 (6 bases each). Trimming removed 5 bases from V and 1 base from J, with 22 bases in between. The CDR3 is 18 residues long. From germline, CDR1 is SGHVS and CDR2 FNYEAQ. Written as DNA, the CDR3 is TGTGCCAGCAGCCCGGGGGCTATCCTTTTTGTCGGCACAGATACGCAGTATTTT. It specifies CASSPGAILFVGTDTQYF. The variable domain in full, with the rest retrieved from reference TRBV7-6 and TRBJ2-3, is GAGVSQSPRYKVTKRGQDVALRCDPISGHVSLYWYRQALGQGPEFLTYFNYEAQQDKSGLPNDRFSAERPEGSISTLTIQRTEQRDSAMYRCASSPGAILFVGTDTQYFGPGTRLTVL.

This chain links TRBV20-1 with TRBJ2-1; D call uncertain. Germline loops: CDR1 DFQATT, CDR2 SNEGSKA (reference sequence). The CDR3 loop spans 13 amino acids. The chain's CDR3 is CSAPLARDTQGFF. DNA for the CDR3: TGCAGCGCTCCCTTGGCGCGAGATACCCAAGGGTTCTTC.